This T cell receptor beta chain comes out of a study of tumor and adjacent non-tumor tissue in lung cancer. About the study: Stage I to III disease affected some 11 men and 5 women aged about 31 to 76. On average, productive TCRbeta reads reached roughly 4 million per sample.

The library came from three nested PCR rounds adapted from ARM-PCR protocols. In TCRdb, the multiplex PCR reads were re-called with MiXCR into one record per CDR3 protein. The sample carries approximately 53,000 distinct CDR3 sequences, 74% recorded once. This clonotype was seen ten or more times. The antigen remains undetermined. Study conclusions and caveats: Patients with more diverse tumor TCRs had worse survival. Compared with tumor, normal lung showed significantly lower TCR diversity.

The CDR3 loop spans 14 amino acids. The germline gives CDR1 MDHEN, CDR2 SYDVKM. Trimming stripped 0 bases from V and 5 bases from J, with 10 bases between. The template was RNA from unsorted bulk tissue. Distant lung tissue was collected more than 3 cm away from the tumor edge. Sequencing was performed on distant non-tumor lung tissue. This receptor was obtained from a woman in her sixties or seventies with non-small cell lung cancer. The chain has TRBV28 and TRBJ2-5; D is possibly TRBD1 or TRBD2 (6 bases each). The CDR3 region has the DNA TGTGCCAGCAGTTTATGGGGGGGCTCGGAGACCCAGTACTTC. Its translation is CASSLWGGSETQYF. Drawing the rest from reference TRBV28 and TRBJ2-5, the complete variable domain is DVKVTQSSRYLVKRTGEKVFLECVQDMDHENMFWYRQDPGLGLRLIYFSYDVKMKEKGDIPEGYSVSREKKERFSLILESASTNQTSMYLCASSLWGGSETQYFGPGTRLLVL.